This T cell receptor (beta chain) appears in the sequencing data of a study of molecular identifiers for immune sequencing clone quantification. In TCRdb, the PCR reads were re-called with MiXCR into one record per CDR3 protein. The sample consists of just under 20,000 distinct CDR3 sequences, 20% to 25% of them appearing once. A CD8+CD4-CCR7+CD45RA+ phenotype served as the sorting definition for naive CD8 T cells. This clonotype was seen many times. Trimming took off 0 bases at V and 6 bases at J, with 11 bases between the two ends. CDR1 is MNHNY, CDR2 SVGAGI, per germline (reference sequence). The CDR3 covers 15 residues.

The genes are TRBV6-6 and TRBJ1-4, with D perhaps matching TRBD1 (5 bases). The receptor was derived from a human donor in good health. Some libraries in this study had Jurkat cell RNA spiked in. The sample consisted of naive CD8+ T cells from blood, with Jurkat cell RNA spiked in. Subset of the sample: FACS-sorted CD8+CD4-CCR7+CD45RA+ naive T cells. This chain's CDR3 is CASSYSEGLDEKLFF. In DNA, the CDR3 is TGTGCCAGCAGTTACTCGGAGGGGTTGGATGAAAAACTGTTTTTT.